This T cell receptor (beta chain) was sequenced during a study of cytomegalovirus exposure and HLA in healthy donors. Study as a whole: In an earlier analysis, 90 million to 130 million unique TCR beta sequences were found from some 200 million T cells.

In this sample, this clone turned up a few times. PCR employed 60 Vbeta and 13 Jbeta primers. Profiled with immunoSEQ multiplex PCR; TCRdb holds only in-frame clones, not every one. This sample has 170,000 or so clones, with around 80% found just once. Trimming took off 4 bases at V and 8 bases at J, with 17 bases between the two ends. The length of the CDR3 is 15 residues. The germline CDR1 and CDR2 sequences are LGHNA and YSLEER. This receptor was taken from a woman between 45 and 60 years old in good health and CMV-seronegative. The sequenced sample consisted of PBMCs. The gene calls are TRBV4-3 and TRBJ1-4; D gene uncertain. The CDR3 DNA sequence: TGCGCCAGCAGCCCAAGAGGTGAGGGTGAGGAAAAACTGTTTTTT. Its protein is CASSPRGEGEEKLFF.